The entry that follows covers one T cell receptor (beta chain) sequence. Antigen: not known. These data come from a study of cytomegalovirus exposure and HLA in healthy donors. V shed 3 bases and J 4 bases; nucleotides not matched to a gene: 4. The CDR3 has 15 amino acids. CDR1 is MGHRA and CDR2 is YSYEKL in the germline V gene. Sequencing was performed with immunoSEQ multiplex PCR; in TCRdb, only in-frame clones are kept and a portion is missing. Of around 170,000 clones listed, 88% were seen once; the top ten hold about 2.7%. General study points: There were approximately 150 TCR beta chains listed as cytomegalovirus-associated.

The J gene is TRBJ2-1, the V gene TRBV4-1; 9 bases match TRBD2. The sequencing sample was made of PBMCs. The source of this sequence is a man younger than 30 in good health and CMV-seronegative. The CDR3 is CASSHTSGSYNEQFF. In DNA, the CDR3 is TGCGCCAGCAGCCATACTAGCGGGTCGTACAATGAGCAGTTCTTC.